This record concerns one T cell receptor beta chain sequence. For sorted subsets, approximately 0.2 ug DNA per replicate equaled about 30,000 T cell genomes. Method: immunoSEQ multiplex PCR; TCRdb's copy keeps in-frame clones and lacks some. This sample carries over 850,000 clones, around 78% of them seen once, and the ten largest clones take 0.52%. The record originates from a study of shared clonotypes between healthy human individuals. Germline CDR1 is SGHRS and CDR2 is YFSETQ. The germline V and J ends were trimmed by 4 bases and 10 bases, with 9 bases remaining between them. The CDR3 loop spans 11 amino acids.

Material: memory CD4+ T cells from PBMCs. Documented subset: CD45RA-negative fraction. The chain uses TRBV5-1 and TRBJ2-1; D is unresolved. The receptor was isolated from a man between 18 and 35 years old in good health. Some clones in this sample may be carry-over from other donors' samples. For the CDR3, the DNA is TGCGCCAGCAGCATCAGCAGGGAGCAGTTCTTC. This encodes CASSISREQFF.